The 17 T cell receptor beta chains reported below all come from one sample, sequenced in a study of blood T cell repertoires in COVID-19. The assay was immunoSEQ multiplex PCR, and TCRdb's table has in-frame clones only and misses some. The top ten clones hold less than 7.5% of a sample with about 230,000 clones, roughly 84% of them seen once. The sample taken for sequencing was peripheral blood. These receptors were obtained from a woman aged 45 to 65 with acute or convalescent COVID-19.

This clone was observed a single time. The rearrangement joins TRBV5-3 to TRBJ1-2; TRBD1 matches at 9 bases. TRBV5-3 is treated as an ORF (open reading frame) with a function not yet certain. The junction had 14 bases not matched to a gene; V was cut back by 4 bases and J by 4 bases. The CDR3 contains 17 residues. CDR3 coding DNA: TGTGCCAGAAGCGCCCCCCCCGGGACAGGGTCAGCCTATGGCTACACCTTC. This gives the protein CARSAPPGTGSAYGYTF.

The rearrangement links TRBV5-4 to TRBJ2-5; 9 positions agree with TRBD2. CDR3 size: 14 residues. CDR1 and CDR2 (germline): SGHNT, YYREEE (reference sequence). With 3 bases clipped from V and 3 bases from J, the junction kept 3 bases outside the gene matches. The DNA for the CDR3 is TGTGCCAGCAGCTCCAGCGGGGGGAAAGAGACCCAGTACTTC. Residues: CASSSSGGKETQYF.

The chain couples TRBV10-3 to TRBJ2-3; D is perhaps TRBD1 (5 bases). Germline lookup yields CDR1 ENHRY and CDR2 SYGVKD. V lost 0 bases and J 0 bases, leaving 10 bases between the germline ends. This CDR3 comprises 16 residues. CDR3 sequence: CAISESGDSSTDTQYF. The CDR3 nucleotides are TGTGCCATCAGTGAGTCGGGCGACAGTAGCACAGATACGCAGTATTTT.

J is TRBJ2-5 and V is TRBV5-4; TRBD2 might be the D (5 bases). The CDR3 totals 16 residues. V shed 1 base and J shed 1 base, with 14 bases lying between them. Looked up from germline, CDR1 is SGHNT and CDR2 is YYREEE (reference sequence). For the CDR3, the DNA is TGTGCCAGCAGCTTGCTGGTCTCGAGGGCCCAAGAGACCCAGTACTTC. Its protein product is CASSLLVSRAQETQYF.

V and J are TRBV18 and TRBJ2-5; TRBD1 matches at 7 bases. Germline V gene lookup returns CDR1 KGHSH and CDR2 LQKENI. After removal of 0 bases from V and 4 bases from J, the junction contained 2 bases not matched to a gene. CDR3 length: 14 residues. DNA of the CDR3: TGTGCCAGCTCACCACCTGGACAGGCAGAGACCCAGTACTTC. Protein sequence: CASSPPGQAETQYF.

V and J are TRBV14 and TRBJ1-1; D is unresolved. The CDR3 totals 13 residues. Germline lookup yields CDR1 SGHDN and CDR2 FVKESK. V lost 0 bases and J lost 6, with 8 bases in between. The CDR3 is CASSQDHRAEAFF. DNA for the CDR3: TGTGCCAGCAGCCAAGATCACCGGGCTGAAGCTTTCTTT.

The rearrangement uses TRBV5-1 and TRBJ1-3; no firm D call. The CDR3 runs 16 residues. V lost 0 bases to trimming and J lost 0 bases, with 10 bases between them. CDR1 and CDR2 from the germline V gene are SGHRS and YFSETQ. The CDR3 protein is CASSLEGGSSGNTIYF. Written as DNA, the CDR3 is TGCGCCAGCAGCTTGGAAGGCGGGAGCTCTGGAAACACCATATATTTT.

This clone was recorded only once. The rearrangement joins TRBV16 to TRBJ1-5; no firm D call. In germline, CDR1 is KGHSY, CDR2 FQNENV. V lost 4 bases, J lost 3 bases, and 13 bases lay in between. The CDR3 has 15 residues. CDR3 amino acids: CASSLQPPPNQPQHF. The CDR3 DNA reads as TGTGCCAGCAGCCTACAGCCGCCCCCCAATCAGCCCCAGCATTTT.

CDR3 in amino acids: CASNIQPSGANVLTF. CDR3 coding DNA: TGTGCCAGCAACATACAGCCTTCTGGGGCCAACGTCCTGACTTTC. V gene TRBV5-4 combines with J gene TRBJ2-6; D not certain. This CDR3 is 15 amino acids long. V was clipped by 6 bases and J by 1 base, with 11 bases between them. The germline CDR1 and CDR2 sequences are SGHNT and YYREEE (reference sequence).

J is TRBJ2-5 and V is TRBV5-1; 9 positions agree with TRBD1. Germline V lookup: CDR1 SGHRS, CDR2 YFSETQ. The CDR3 covers 15 residues. The J segment lost 4 bases and the V segment lost 4 bases, leaving 8 bases of the junction unmatched. CDR3 sequence (DNA): TGCGCCAGCAGCGATCCGGGACAGGGATTAGAGACCCAGTACTTC. Its translation: CASSDPGQGLETQYF.

The chain employs TRBV7-9 and TRBJ1-6; D remains ambiguous. With 5 bases removed from V and 7 bases from J, the gap between germline ends came to 12 bases. CDR3 length: 14 residues. Germline V gene data show CDR1 as SEHNR and CDR2 as FQNEAQ (reference sequence). CDR3: CASSPGRANSPLHF. CDR3 coding DNA: TGTGCCAGCAGCCCGGGGAGGGCGAATTCACCCCTCCACTTT.

The gene calls are TRBV27 and TRBJ1-6, with a weak D call TRBD1 (6 bases). This CDR3 has 15 residues. Trimming removed 5 bases at V and 8 bases at J, with 16 bases between. Germline V gene sequence: CDR1 MNHEY, CDR2 SMNVEV (reference sequence). CDR3 nucleotides: TGTGCCAGCAGTCCTTCCCCAGGGGTGGATTCACCCCTCCACTTT. This translates into CASSPSPGVDSPLHF.

The chain carries TRBV12-3 or TRBV12-4 and TRBJ2-3; no definite D call. This CDR3 spans 11 amino acids. Deletions cut 6 bases from V and 5 bases from J, with 6 bases between. In DNA form, the CDR3 reads TGTGCCAGCAGCCCCGGAGATACGCAGTATTTT. Amino acid sequence: CASSPGDTQYF.

The V call is TRBV4-2, the J call TRBJ2-7, with 8 bases identical to TRBD1. Trimming removed 2 bases from V and 2 bases from J; junction bases left unmatched: 11. This CDR3 contains 17 residues. Looked up from germline, CDR1 is LGHNA and CDR2 is YNFKEQ. CDR3 sequence: CASSQSQRSGGAYEQYF. CDR3 in DNA: TGTGCCAGCAGCCAATCTCAGCGGTCAGGGGGCGCCTACGAGCAGTACTTC.

The gene calls are TRBV10-3 and TRBJ2-7, with 7 bases fitting TRBD2. The V segment lost 8 bases and the J segment 3 bases; nucleotides outside the gene matches: 7. Germline CDR1 is ENHRY and CDR2 is SYGVKD. The CDR3 sequence is 13 residues long. The CDR3 coding sequence is TGTGCCATCGCTGGGACTATAGGCTACGAGCAGTACTTC. This sequence encodes CAIAGTIGYEQYF.

This chain joins TRBV7-2 and TRBJ1-1; D might be TRBD1 (5 bases). There are 14 residues in the CDR3. V shed 2 bases and J shed 4 bases, with 11 bases lying between them. CDR1 is SGHTA, CDR2 FQGNSA, per germline. The CDR3 here is CASSLRQGGTEAFF. CDR3 bases: TGTGCCAGCAGCTTAAGGCAGGGTGGCACTGAAGCTTTCTTT.

V gene TRBV10-1 combines with J gene TRBJ2-7; D might be TRBD2 (6 bases). The length of the CDR3 is 12 residues. Trimming cost V 5 bases and J 2 bases, with 7 bases left between them. The germline CDR1 and CDR2 sequences are WNHNN and SYGVQD (reference sequence). CDR3 DNA: TGCGCCAGCAGTACGGGAGCCTACGAGCAGTACTTC. It is translated as CASSTGAYEQYF.